This T cell receptor beta chain was sequenced in a study of cytomegalovirus exposure and HLA in healthy donors. Broader study findings: In a later analysis, about 17,000 TCR beta sequences were associated with HLA alleles at 0.05 false discovery rate. The likely origin of a cluster of highly shared sequence variants was a sequencing artifact.

Regarding this clone: Its target is not known.

Germline CDR1 and CDR2: LNHDA and SQIVND (reference sequence). V was shortened by 5 bases and J by 0 bases, with 5 bases between the two germline ends. The CDR3 sequence is 13 residues long. Use of 60 Vbeta and 13 Jbeta primers characterized the PCR. Here immunoSEQ multiplex PCR was the method, and the copy in TCRdb shows in-frame clones only, minus some. The sample includes 110,000 to 150,000 clones. Sequencing used PBMCs. This TCR came from a male donor in good health and CMV-seronegative. The V call is TRBV19, the J call TRBJ1-5; D remains ambiguous. Written as DNA, the CDR3 is TGTGCCAGTAGTTACTCTAGCAATCAGCCCCAGCATTTT. It specifies CASSYSSNQPQHF.